What follows is one T cell receptor (beta chain) and its context. The data are from a study of blood T cell repertoires in COVID-19. In the source study's methods: Reference gene primer amplification yielded estimated nucleated cell counts. The data were produced by immunoSEQ multiplex PCR, yet TCRdb's version contains in-frame clones alone and is incomplete. V, J and clone size derive from that table, while D and trimming were established from the DNA sequence. The sample records 30,000 to 40,000 clones, more than 75% being singletons. The length of the CDR3 is 15 residues. V lost 2 bases and J 5 bases, leaving 15 bases between the germline ends. In germline, CDR1 is MDHEN, CDR2 SYDVKM.

The sequencing sample was made of peripheral blood. The genes are TRBV28 and TRBJ1-2, with unresolved D. The source is a man between 60 and 70 years old with active COVID-19. CDR3 sequence: CASSLEGGRGYGYTF. In DNA form, the CDR3 reads TGTGCCAGCAGTTTAGAGGGCGGGCGTGGATATGGCTACACCTTC.